Listed here are 21 T cell receptor beta chains from one sample, sequenced in a study of cytomegalovirus exposure and HLA in healthy donors. Measured with immunoSEQ multiplex PCR; TCRdb has only the in-frame clones, and not every one. Altogether 150,000 to 200,000 clones are present, 70% to 90% being singletons, with the ten largest covering 2% to 2.5%. The source material was PBMCs. These TCRs come from a man in his thirties or forties in good health and CMV-seropositive.

The chain joins TRBV11-2 to TRBJ2-1; D gene ambiguous. V gave up 1 base and J gave up 9 bases, with 10 bases separating them. Germline CDR1 SGHAT, CDR2 FQNNGV. The CDR3 consists of 13 residues. The CDR3 region is CASSLGVSIEQFF. CDR3 DNA: TGTGCCAGCAGCTTAGGCGTGTCGATTGAGCAGTTCTTC. The whole variable domain, filled in from reference TRBV11-2 and TRBJ2-1, reads EAGVAQSPRYKIIEKRQSVAFWCNPISGHATLYWYQQILGQGPKLLIQFQNNGVVDDSQLPKDRFSAERLKGVDSTLKIQPAKLEDSAVYLCASSLGVSIEQFFGPGTRLTVL.

This clone was detected only once. CDR3 loop: CASSLIGGNSPLHF. In DNA form, the CDR3 reads TGTGCCAGCAGCTTAATTGGGGGCAATTCACCCCTCCACTTT. The chain employs TRBV7-3 and TRBJ1-6; D might be TRBD1 (6 bases). Trimming cost V 1 base and J 7 bases, with 8 bases left between them. This CDR3 is 14 amino acids long. CDR1 is SGHTA and CDR2 is FQGTGA in the germline V gene. The whole variable domain, filled in from reference TRBV7-3 and TRBJ1-6, reads GAGVSQTPSNKVTEKGKYVELRCDPISGHTALYWYRQSLGQGPEFLIYFQGTGAADDSGLPNDRFFAVRPEGSVSTLKIQRTERGDSAVYLCASSLIGGNSPLHFGNGTRLTVT.

This clone was picked up one time. The chain links TRBV5-1 to TRBJ2-3; 7 nucleotides line up with TRBD2. CDR1 is SGHRS and CDR2 is YFSETQ in the germline V gene. With 4 bases clipped from V and 4 bases from J, the junction kept 18 bases outside the gene matches. The length of the CDR3 is 18 residues. For the CDR3, the DNA is TGCGCCAGCAGCCCGAGGACCTTAGGACTAGAAGTATCAGATACGCAGTATTTT. Its protein is CASSPRTLGLEVSDTQYF.

This clone was seen at least ten times. The chain recombines TRBV2 with TRBJ2-3, with D maybe TRBD2 (6 bases). The V end was cut by 3 bases, the J end by 0 bases, with 10 bases between. This CDR3 is 15 amino acids long. From germline, CDR1 is SNHLY and CDR2 FYNNEI. The CDR3 here is CASSDGTVSTDTQYF. CDR3 nucleotides: TGTGCCAGCAGTGACGGGACTGTTAGCACAGATACGCAGTATTTT.

V and J are TRBV9 and TRBJ2-3; TRBD2 matches at 14 bases. Germline V gene lookup returns CDR1 SGDLS and CDR2 YYNGEE. The length of the CDR3 is 14 residues. J lost 7 bases, V lost 3 bases, and 1 base had no gene match. The CDR3 reads CASSGLAGGNTQYF. The CDR3 nucleotides are TGTGCCAGCAGCGGACTAGCGGGGGGGAATACGCAGTATTTT.

This clone was picked up a small number of times. The rearrangement uses TRBV19 and TRBJ2-5, with D possibly matching TRBD1 (5 bases). Per the germline V gene, CDR1 is LNHDA and CDR2 is SQIVND (reference sequence). The CDR3 is 16 amino acids. V was pared by 6 bases and J by 5 bases, with 22 bases between. The CDR3 region has the DNA TGTGCCAGTAGACGAACGGGCCCAGGGTGGGGCGAGACCCAGTACTTC. It yields the protein CASRRTGPGWGETQYF.

V and J are TRBV11-2 and TRBJ2-5; possibly TRBD1 for D (5 bases). CDR1 is SGHAT and CDR2 is FQNNGV in the germline V gene. The CDR3 extends over 14 amino acids. V was cut by 2 bases and J by 2 bases, with 9 bases left in between. The CDR3 nucleotides read TGTGCCAGCAGCTTATACAGGAAACAAGAGACCCAGTACTTC. Its translation: CASSLYRKQETQYF.

This chain uses TRBV6-6 with TRBJ1-6; 7 nucleotides line up with TRBD1. The CDR3 spans 12 residues. Looked up from germline, CDR1 is MNHNY and CDR2 is SVGAGI (reference sequence). J was trimmed by 9 bases and V by 5 bases; bases with no gene match: 1. For the CDR3, the DNA is TGTGCCAGCAGTCGACAGGGTTCACCCCTCCACTTT. Residues: CASSRQGSPLHF.

This chain uses TRBV7-3 with TRBJ2-3; no reliable D call. The CDR3 runs 13 residues. Trimming took 5 bases from V and 6 from J, leaving 12 bases between them. Germline CDR1 SGHTA, CDR2 FQGTGA. In nucleotides, the CDR3 is TGTGCCAGCAGCCCCCCCTACAGTGATACGCAGTATTTT. Translation gives CASSPPYSDTQYF.

J is TRBJ2-1 and V is TRBV5-4, with unresolved D. The germline V gene encodes CDR1 SGHNT and CDR2 YYREEE (reference sequence). The CDR3 is 15 residues long. V was trimmed by 0 bases and J by 2 bases, leaving 9 bases between them. The CDR3: CASSLDSSAYNEQFF. CDR3 DNA: TGTGCCAGCAGCTTGGATAGCTCGGCCTACAATGAGCAGTTCTTC.

V usage is TRBV5-1 and J usage is TRBJ2-5; 12 bases line up with TRBD1. The CDR3 runs to 15 residues. V dropped 4 bases and J dropped 5; count of bases not matched to a gene: 6. Germline lookup yields CDR1 SGHRS and CDR2 YFSETQ. The CDR3 nucleotides read TGCGCCAGCAGCAGGGGACAGGGGGCGCCGGAGACCCAGTACTTC. This sequence encodes CASSRGQGAPETQYF.

The V call is TRBV9, the J call TRBJ1-1, with TRBD1 as a possible D gene (5 bases). Germline assignment: CDR1 SGDLS and CDR2 YYNGEE. Deletions cut 3 bases from V and 3 bases from J, with 12 bases between. The CDR3 runs to 14 residues. The chain's CDR3 is CASSERQGDTEAFF. Here the CDR3 DNA reads TGTGCCAGCAGCGAGAGGCAGGGCGACACTGAAGCTTTCTTT.

The chain has TRBV5-5 and TRBJ2-1, with D possibly matching TRBD1 (6 bases). The CDR3 has 16 residues. Germline V gene sequence: CDR1 SGHKS, CDR2 YYEKEE (reference sequence). Trimming took 2 bases from V and 10 from J, leaving 22 bases between them. The CDR3 sequence: CASSFSLLEGVWEQFF. DNA for the CDR3: TGTGCCAGCAGCTTTTCTCTTTTAGAGGGGGTTTGGGAGCAGTTCTTC.

This sequence joins TRBV28 and TRBJ2-5, with TRBD2 as a possible D gene (6 bases). The CDR3 is made up of 15 amino acids. The V gene lost 4 bases and the J gene lost 5 bases, with 17 bases spanning the gap. CDR1 MDHEN and CDR2 SYDVKM come from the germline V gene. The CDR3 loop reads CASSWDGGDPETQYF. In DNA form, the CDR3 reads TGTGCCAGCAGTTGGGACGGCGGGGACCCCGAGACCCAGTACTTC. The full variable domain, its missing parts supplied by reference TRBV28 and TRBJ2-5, is DVKVTQSSRYLVKRTGEKVFLECVQDMDHENMFWYRQDPGLGLRLIYFSYDVKMKEKGDIPEGYSVSREKKERFSLILESASTNQTSMYLCASSWDGGDPETQYFGPGTRLLVL.

The rearrangement joins TRBV25-1 to TRBJ2-7; 10 bases agree with TRBD1. The germline gives CDR1 MGHDK, CDR2 SYGVNS. The CDR3 sequence is 15 residues long. The ends lost 4 bases at V and 8 bases at J; junction bases unmatched: 11. CDR3 nucleotide sequence: TGTGCCAGCAGTGGATCAAGACAGGGGGCGGGAAAGCAGTACTTC. Its protein product is CASSGSRQGAGKQYF.

The chain couples TRBV25-1 to TRBJ2-7; 9 bases match TRBD1. V lost 6 bases, J lost 3 bases, and 6 bases stayed unmatched. CDR1 and CDR2 (germline): MGHDK, SYGVNS. The CDR3 extends over 14 amino acids. CDR3 bases: TGTGCCAGCAGGCCCCGGGACAGGGTCTACGAGCAGTACTTC. It yields the protein CASRPRDRVYEQYF.

The chain carries TRBV6-4 and TRBJ2-3; 9 bases are a match to TRBD2. The germline V gene has CDR1 MRHNA and CDR2 SNTAGT. The V and J ends lost 0 bases and 4 bases, in that order; junction bases with no gene match: 5. The CDR3 consists of 16 residues. CDR3 loop: CASSDSAGGAADTQYF. In DNA, the CDR3 is TGTGCCAGCAGTGACTCCGCGGGGGGGGCAGCAGATACGCAGTATTTT.

The chain carries TRBV18 and TRBJ1-2; D is undetermined. V lost 2 bases and J 6 bases, leaving 13 bases between the germline ends. This CDR3 contains 14 residues. Germline V CDR1 and CDR2: KGHSH, LQKENI. In nucleotides, the CDR3 is TGTGCCAGCTCACCAGATGATGAGTATCATGGCTACACCTTC. This gives the protein CASSPDDEYHGYTF.

The V gene is TRBV7-9, the J gene TRBJ1-6; 9 bases are shared with TRBD1. From germline, CDR1 is SEHNR and CDR2 FQNEAQ (reference sequence). The CDR3 covers 16 residues. The V segment lost 4 bases and the J segment 7 bases; nucleotides outside the gene matches: 8. The CDR3, as DNA: TGTGCCAGCAGCTGCAGGGACAGGGTCCGCAATTCACCCCTCCACTTT. It encodes CASSCRDRVRNSPLHF.

The CDR3 region is CASSIRGYDNSPLHF. The CDR3 DNA reads TGTGCCAGCAGCATCAGGGGGTATGACAATTCACCCCTCCACTTT. V gene TRBV7-3 combines with J gene TRBJ1-6, with 7 positions matching TRBD1. The CDR3 loop spans 15 amino acids. Germline trimming cut 5 bases from V and 7 bases from J; bases unmatched to any gene: 8. Germline V CDR1 and CDR2: SGHTA, FQGTGA.

This clone occurred many times. The CDR3 spells CASSESESYNEQFF. The CDR3 DNA follows: TGCGCCAGCAGTGAGTCGGAGTCCTACAATGAGCAGTTCTTC. The chain links TRBV10-1 to TRBJ2-1; no firm D call. CDR3 size: 14 residues. CDR1 and CDR2 (germline): WNHNN, SYGVQD (reference sequence). Trimming removed 0 bases at V and 1 base at J, with 4 bases between.